Listed here are 18 T cell receptor beta chains from one sample, sequenced in a study of cytomegalovirus exposure and HLA in healthy donors. Both 60 Vbeta primers and 13 Jbeta primers went into the PCR. The data were produced by immunoSEQ multiplex PCR, yet TCRdb's version contains in-frame clones alone and is incomplete. The table records 150,000 to 200,000 clones, around three quarters of them present only once. Sample: PBMCs. These TCRs come from a woman aged 25 to 39 in good health and CMV-seropositive.

This clone was counted between two and nine times. The chain uses TRBV4-3 and TRBJ1-1, with 8 bases fitting TRBD1. V was pared by 3 bases and J by 0 bases, with 6 bases of the junction left unmatched. The germline CDR1 and CDR2 sequences are LGHNA and YSLEER. The CDR3 length is 16 residues. This CDR3 is CASSQLQGELNTEAFF. The CDR3 DNA sequence: TGCGCCAGCAGCCAGTTACAGGGGGAACTGAACACTGAAGCTTTCTTT.

The chain has TRBV7-8 and TRBJ2-3; TRBD2 might be the D (5 bases). This CDR3 is built from 16 residues. CDR1 is SGHVS, CDR2 FQNEAQ, per germline. V was pared by 1 base and J by 1 base, with 12 bases between. CDR3 DNA: TGTGCCAGCAGCTTAGAATCGAGCGGTGGCACAGATACGCAGTATTTT. Translated, it gives CASSLESSGGTDTQYF.

This chain uses TRBV4-3 with TRBJ2-3; maybe TRBD2 (6 bases). The length of the CDR3 is 16 residues. Germline CDR1 is LGHNA and CDR2 is YSLEER. Trimming took 4 bases from V and 5 from J, leaving 19 bases between them. The CDR3 is CASSRFVRRAGDTQYF. The CDR3 DNA is TGCGCCAGCAGCCGTTTTGTTCGGAGGGCCGGAGATACGCAGTATTTT.

Concerning this clone itself: Other DNA sequences in this sample translate to the same CDR3. The chain links TRBV2 to TRBJ1-2; possible D gene TRBD1, 6 bases. The CDR3 is 13 residues long. Germline assignment: CDR1 SNHLY and CDR2 FYNNEI. The V end lost 3 bases, the J end lost 5 bases, and 10 bases lay between the germline ends. DNA of the CDR3: TGTGCCAGCAGTGACAGGGGCGGGTATGGCTACACCTTC. It encodes CASSDRGGYGYTF.

The chain is built from TRBV19 and TRBJ1-5; 10 bases agree with TRBD1. This CDR3 has 15 amino acids. V shed 2 bases and J 5 bases; nucleotides not matched to a gene: 3. Germline lookup yields CDR1 LNHDA and CDR2 SQIVND (reference sequence). The CDR3: CASSILGQGDQPQHF. The CDR3 DNA sequence: TGTGCCAGTAGTATACTCGGACAGGGGGATCAGCCCCAGCATTTT.

This chain connects TRBV9 to TRBJ1-6; unclear D gene. CDR1 is SGDLS and CDR2 is YYNGEE in the germline V gene. The V end lost 0 bases, the J end lost 9 bases, and 10 bases lay between the germline ends. The CDR3 sequence is 14 residues long. The CDR3 nucleotides read TGTGCCAGCAGCGTAGGATCCGAGGGTTCACCCCTCCACTTT. Its translation: CASSVGSEGSPLHF.

The chain links TRBV28 to TRBJ2-5; tentative D call: TRBD1 (6 bases). This CDR3 has 14 residues. The ends were cut back, 9 bases at V and 4 bases at J, with 18 bases in the middle. Germline V gene lookup returns CDR1 MDHEN and CDR2 SYDVKM. The CDR3 DNA reads as TGTGCCAGTCTTTCGGGACACGGGGCAGAGACCCAGTACTTC. It encodes CASLSGHGAETQYF. The full variable domain, in which reference TRBV28 and TRBJ2-5 provide the parts outside the CDR3, is DVKVTQSSRYLVKRTGEKVFLECVQDMDHENMFWYRQDPGLGLRLIYFSYDVKMKEKGDIPEGYSVSREKKERFSLILESASTNQTSMYLCASLSGHGAETQYFGPGTRLLVL.

The chain couples TRBV2 to TRBJ2-2; 7 bases map to TRBD1. V lost 6 bases to trimming and J lost 1 base; unmatched junction nucleotides: 5. This CDR3 is 15 amino acids long. Germline-derived CDR1 and CDR2 are SNHLY and FYNNEI. DNA for the CDR3: TGTGCCAGCAGAAAGGACAGGAAGAACACCGGGGAGCTGTTTTTT. Translation: CASRKDRKNTGELFF.

The chain employs TRBV19 and TRBJ1-5; 9 bases are shared with TRBD1. V gave up 4 bases and J gave up 3 bases; unmatched junction bases: 10. The germline gives CDR1 LNHDA, CDR2 SQIVND (reference sequence). This CDR3 is built from 17 residues. CDR3 protein: CASSTNPGQGFNQPQHF. Here the CDR3 DNA reads TGTGCCAGTAGTACCAACCCGGGACAGGGATTCAATCAGCCCCAGCATTTT.

The gene calls are TRBV10-3 and TRBJ1-3; 9 positions match TRBD1. V shed 10 bases and J 7 bases; nucleotides not matched to a gene: 11. This CDR3 spans 14 amino acids. Germline CDR1 reads ENHRY; CDR2 reads SYGVKD. The CDR3 loop reads CATYGTGMGNTIYF. The CDR3 DNA sequence: TGTGCCACTTACGGGACAGGGATGGGGAACACCATATATTTT.

This chain uses TRBV19 with TRBJ1-1, with 9 bases aligning to TRBD1. The V segment lost 3 bases and the J segment 0 bases; nucleotides outside the gene matches: 11. The germline gives CDR1 LNHDA, CDR2 SQIVND (reference sequence). The CDR3 is 18 residues long. The CDR3 DNA is TGTGCCAGTAGTATGTGGGGGACAGGGCGCTCCATGAACACTGAAGCTTTCTTT. Translating it yields CASSMWGTGRSMNTEAFF.

The count of this clone is one. The V call is TRBV13, the J call TRBJ2-7, with D possibly matching TRBD1 (5 bases). The CDR3 contains 18 residues. CDR1 and CDR2 from the germline V gene are PRHDT and FYEKMQ (reference sequence). With 5 bases removed from V and 3 bases from J, the gap between germline ends came to 26 bases. CDR3 amino acids: CASSPTAPCGASNYEQYF. The CDR3, as DNA: TGTGCCAGCAGCCCGACGGCCCCTTGTGGGGCTTCTAACTACGAGCAGTACTTC.

A remark on this clone: One junction end does not reproduce the germline sequence, and a read error may be involved. Different DNA sequences within this sample yield the same CDR3. V is TRBV5-1 and J is TRBJ1-1; no firm D call. This CDR3 comprises 13 residues. Germline CDR1 SGHRS, CDR2 YFSETQ. The CDR3 reads CASTSLRGTEAFF. In nucleotides, the CDR3 is TGCGCCAGCACCAGTCTAAGAGGAACTGAAGCTTTCTTC.

The J gene is TRBJ2-7, the V gene TRBV27; unclear D gene. CDR1 is MNHEY, CDR2 SMNVEV, per germline (reference sequence). The CDR3 loop spans 11 amino acids. V was cut by 4 bases and J by 12 bases, with 13 bases left in between. The CDR3 region is CASSSSIRWYF. The CDR3 DNA reads as TGTGCCAGCAGTTCCTCGATCAGGTGGTACTTC.

V usage is TRBV5-5 and J usage is TRBJ2-5; perhaps TRBD2 as D (6 bases). V was cut by 0 bases and J by 5 bases, with 8 bases left in between. Germline-derived CDR1 and CDR2 are SGHKS and YYEKEE (reference sequence). The length of the CDR3 is 13 residues. This CDR3 reads CASSLGAGETQYF. Written as DNA, the CDR3 is TGTGCCAGCAGCTTGGGGGCGGGGGAGACCCAGTACTTC.

CDR3 DNA sequence: TGTGCCAGCAGTTTAAAGACTAGCGGGAGTAGGGGTTACGAGCAGTACTTC. Its protein product is CASSLKTSGSRGYEQYF. The chain uses TRBV27 and TRBJ2-7, with 12 bases that match TRBD2. Trimming removed 2 bases from V and 4 bases from J; junction bases left unmatched: 9. The CDR3 loop spans 17 amino acids. In germline, CDR1 is MNHEY, CDR2 SMNVEV (reference sequence).

The V gene is TRBV11-2, the J gene TRBJ1-2; D gene unclear. Germline CDR1 is SGHAT and CDR2 is FQNNGV. The ends were cut back, 0 bases at V and 8 bases at J, with 13 bases in the middle. The CDR3 spans 14 residues. In DNA, the CDR3 is TGTGCCAGCAGCTTAGATTGGAGCACTGGGGGCTACACCTTC. Translating gives CASSLDWSTGGYTF. Together with reference TRBV11-2 and TRBJ1-2, the CDR3 gives the full variable domain: EAGVAQSPRYKIIEKRQSVAFWCNPISGHATLYWYQQILGQGPKLLIQFQNNGVVDDSQLPKDRFSAERLKGVDSTLKIQPAKLEDSAVYLCASSLDWSTGGYTFGSGTRLTVV.

The rearrangement uses TRBV6-1 and TRBJ1-1, with 10 bases matching TRBD1. V lost 5 bases and J lost 6; bases outside the gene matches: 3. Per the germline V gene, CDR1 is MNHNS and CDR2 is SASEGT. The CDR3 totals 13 residues. The DNA for the CDR3 is TGTGCCAGCAGTCGACAGGGGGCCGCTGAAGCTTTCTTT. It is translated as CASSRQGAAEAFF.